The source of this TCR beta chain is a study of cytomegalovirus exposure and HLA in healthy donors (dated by TCRdb to about 2017). Concerning the study at large: An earlier analysis of approximately 640 of the donors reported 250 to 300 Gb of sequence data and roughly 100 million unique TCR beta sequences from 150 million to 200 million T cells. Typing coverage varied by locus: roughly 629-630 donors for A, B, C, DRB1 and DQB1; more than 500 for DQA1; over 600 for DPA1; approximately 450 for DPB1. Of the roughly 400 genotyped donors, 65% to 90% were placed in the genetic ancestry cluster associated with self-reported Caucasian donors. About five DR-DQ haplotypes were handled as single units for association and clustering, since linkage in the cohort was strong. In a later genetic analysis, genome-wide SNP genotypes for about 55% of the roughly 700 donors were used, and that subset was treated as a discovery cohort. In addition to the first cohort of roughly 670 subjects, a separate validation cohort of 120 different subjects was used. All discovery cohort repertoires had been generated on a single sequencing platform. Class I and class II HLA loci were covered by the typing at four-digit resolution. The study was designed to test whether signatures of past pathogen exposure could be identified by cataloging public T cell receptors. A later analysis re-analyzed previously published TCR beta repertoires from hundreds of donors and added high-resolution HLA genotyping to study TCR occurrence patterns. Rather than using new phenotypic data, the later analysis identified candidate immune exposures from TCR beta sequences and from how often those sequences occurred across donors. An earlier analysis of around 540 of the donors applied high-throughput TCR beta sequencing to assess whether each TCR beta V gene segment acted as functional or pseudogenic. Donor age, sex, ethnicity and CMV serostatus were compiled together with the repertoire data. An early release that covered roughly 600 HLA-typed donors contained about 300 gigabases of sequencing data and around 80 million unique TCR sequences. Across 300 to 500 genotyped donors of the cohort, an average of about 240,000 unique TCR beta nucleotide sequences per donor were sequenced, and 15% to 20% of those sequences were non-productive. Using immunosequencing, the study profiled T cell repertoires from fewer than 850 subjects and related those repertoires to cytomegalovirus serostatus. High-throughput TCR immunosequencing, statistical association of individual TCRs with disease status, and machine learning were combined to predict cytomegalovirus infection status. Summary of the overall study and its limitations: A later analysis found that HLA-associated TCR beta chains were more clonally expanded and had lower generation probabilities than equally common non-associated chains. CMV serostatus was the only immune exposure information available for the cohort. Cytomegalovirus status was reported to be diagnosed by the classifier with high specificity and sensitivity in both the original and validation cohorts. A further reported finding was that TCR beta sequences accurately predicted the HLA-A and HLA-B alleles for most subjects in the first cohort. Roughly uniform sequencing depth across donors was assumed in presence/absence analyses, although this assumption may not hold. Several of the top co-occurrence clusters appeared to be linked to parvovirus B19, influenza, CMV and Epstein-Barr virus, according to a later analysis. Because counts were too low, 15 or so rarely observed V segments, including chromosome 9 orphons, were excluded from the earlier analysis of around 640 of the donors. The authors suggested that the approach could potentially be generalized to other disease states and immunological phenotypes. A few of the identified cytomegalovirus-associated TCR beta chains were confirmed in vitro to be specific for cytomegalovirus antigens. The study listed 150 to 200 TCR beta chains as associated with cytomegalovirus. In a later analysis, TCR association rates were found to vary across HLA loci, with the most associated TCRs seen for DRB1 alleles and the fewest for HLA-C alleles. Because some donors lacked HLA typing at each locus, the association tests relied only on the typed subset. Linkage disequilibrium might explain the correlated functional status among segregating V segments, but an unknown experimental factor could not be excluded. While some public TCRs were present in many individuals, most TCR sequences turned up only very rarely across donors. Only TCR beta chains were sequenced in this cohort, and the absence of alpha or paired-chain data limited detectable features. According to a later analysis, most CMV-associated TCR beta chains appeared to be HLA-restricted, and the HLA associations seemed to be driven largely by CMV exposure. Assigning TCR associations to individual alleles was difficult when HLA alleles, especially DR and DQ, strongly co-occurred. Broadly in line with IMGT annotations, most TCR beta V segments showed up in productive rearrangements about 90% or about 30% of the time in an earlier analysis of under 700 of the donors. In a later genetic analysis, fewer N-insertions in productive TCRs were reported among donors in an Asian-associated ancestry cluster than the approximately 630-donor mean. In a later genetic analysis, a missense DCLRE1C variant was associated with V-gene and J-gene trimming of TCR beta chains, and the association was replicated in an independent cohort. A cluster of highly shared sequence variants was judged likely to represent a technical artifact of the sequencing pipeline. A later analysis associated 16,951 TCR beta sequences with specific HLA alleles at a false discovery rate of 0.05.

On this clone itself: Its antigen is unknown.

The cohort comprised fewer than 700 healthy bone marrow donors. At the time of sampling, every cohort member was nominally healthy, though immune exposures that went unrecorded were likely present. The donor tested CMV seropositive and was one of the 289 seropositive cohort members. A peripheral blood sample was provided by each donor, and peripheral blood mononuclear cells were used for TCR beta sequencing. Genomic DNA was extracted from the blood cell samples with the Qiagen DNeasy Blood Extraction Kit. Library prep was done by the immunoSEQ multiplex PCR assay. For the multiplex PCR, a mixture combining 60 forward primers for TCR Vbeta segments and 13 reverse primers for TCR Jbeta segments was used. A multiplex PCR assay on genomic DNA amplified the CDR3 region of rearranged TCR beta genes. The Illumina HiSeq System was used to sequence the amplified TCR beta libraries as 87-base-pair reads. Concerning the study's data processing: A later analysis tallied some 79 million unique TCR beta chains across the 700 or so repertoires, and approximately 11 million of those chains were shared by two or more donors. Raw reads were error-corrected and collapsed into unique sequences by a nearest-neighbor algorithm in which closely related sequences were merged to remove PCR and sequencing errors. Alignment of CDR3 sequences to IMGT reference sequences was used to assign V, D and J gene segments. For a sequence to be retained, at least a six-nucleotide match to both a V gene segment and a J gene segment was required. A rearrangement counted as productive if the CDR3 had no stop codons and remained in frame with V and J, and every other rearrangement counted as non-productive. Following IMGT convention, CDR3 was defined as the stretch from the second conserved V-encoded cysteine up to the conserved J-encoded phenylalanine. The earlier analysis of about 570 of the donors excluded any sequence lacking an unambiguous match to a single V gene segment. In an earlier analysis of almost 600 of the donors, a V segment was called functional when productive rearrangements were above 56.7%, and segregating when the standard deviation between donors exceeded 5%. To diagnose cytomegalovirus status from the catalog of TCR beta chain sequences, a statistical classification framework was built. A later analysis assigned V and J genes by comparing TCR nucleotide sequences with IMGT/GENE-DB human TR gene sequences. A later analysis assigned CDR3 sequences and most-parsimonious VDJ recombination scenarios with the TCRdist pipeline. In a later analysis, every TCR beta chain was defined by the combination of its CDR3 amino acid sequence and its V-gene family, and reads without a unique V-gene family were dropped. To address suspected cross-contamination and a sequencing artifact, a later analysis removed roughly 640 highly shared, low-generation-probability nucleotide sequences. For each public chain, a later analysis derived a clonal expansion index from normalized ranks of inferred template counts within each repertoire. A later analysis computed generation probabilities with a VDJ recombination model fitted to out-of-frame rearrangements, and checked the results against IGoR. A later analysis scored TCR-TCR, TCR-HLA and TCR-CMV co-occurrence with hypergeometric tests, applying a repertoire-size bias correction to TCR pairs. In a later analysis, false discovery rates were estimated by permuting HLA or CMV assignments 20 times. In a later analysis, co-occurring TCRs were grouped using DBSCAN, with TCRdist sequence similarity added in when clustering inside HLA-allele-positive subsets. Repertoires with fewer than 30,000 or more than 120,000 public chains were left out of co-occurrence clustering, as were roughly five repertoires with anomalous nucleotide sharing. Held by TCRdb, this immuneACCESS table contains in-frame sequences only and omits some clones. Under half of the omission traces to an unresolved V gene where checked; the cause of the rest is unknown. V, J and clone size are those of that table, while D and trimming were read from the DNA. This sample's clone table shows some 23,000 clones. The ten biggest clones cover approximately 18% of the sample.

The sequencing sample was made of PBMCs. This receptor was taken from a male donor in good health and CMV-seropositive.

The sequence in DNA is TGTGCCAGCAACCCACTGGACAGGTCGAACACTGAAGCTTTCTTT. Translated, this gives CASNPLDRSNTEAFF. This sequence uses TRBV6-5 and TRBJ1-1; 7 middle bases align to TRBD1. The V end gives up 7 bases and the J end 1 base, leaving 9 bases in the junction not matched to a gene. There are 15 amino acids in the CDR3, from cysteine to phenylalanine inclusive. The kept DNA is CDR3 alone, 45 bases in frame from the first base. From the germline V gene, CDR1 is MNHEY and CDR2 is SVGAGI.